Below are 18 T cell receptor beta chains sequenced from a single sample in a study of blood T cell repertoires in COVID-19. The table came from immunoSEQ multiplex PCR; TCRdb's copy has only in-frame clones and leaves some out. The sample has fewer than 250,000 clones, about 87% seen once; the top ten hold 1.5% to 2%. Sequencing was carried out using peripheral blood. All receptors come from a man in his sixties or seventies with acute or convalescent COVID-19.

The rearrangement uses TRBV6-6 and TRBJ2-7, with D possibly TRBD1 on 6 matching bases. The CDR3 contains 13 residues. Looked up from germline, CDR1 is MNHNY and CDR2 is SVGAGI (reference sequence). Trimming removed 4 bases at V and 4 bases at J, with 11 bases between. CDR3 sequence reads: CASSFGQKYEQYF. The CDR3 DNA follows: TGTGCCAGCAGTTTCGGACAGAAATACGAGCAGTACTTC.

The CDR3 nucleotides are TGCGCCAGCAGGGAGCAGGGCTCGAACACTGAAGCTTTCTTT. This encodes CASREQGSNTEAFF. This sequence joins TRBV5-1 and TRBJ1-1, with D possibly matching TRBD1 (5 bases). The CDR3 is 14 residues long. Trimming cost V 5 bases and J 1 base, with 12 bases left between them. Germline CDR1 is SGHRS and CDR2 is YFSETQ.

The V call is TRBV5-1, the J call TRBJ2-1, with TRBD2 matching over 7 bases. The CDR3 is 15 amino acids. CDR1 and CDR2 from the germline V gene are SGHRS and YFSETQ. The junction had 5 bases not matched to a gene; V was cut back by 0 bases and J by 5 bases. The CDR3 sequence is CASSLGWLADNEQFF. The CDR3 DNA sequence: TGCGCCAGCAGCTTGGGTTGGCTAGCGGACAATGAGCAGTTCTTC.

The genes are TRBV5-4 and TRBJ1-6; TRBD1 might be the D (6 bases). From germline, CDR1 is SGHNT and CDR2 YYREEE (reference sequence). V lost 5 bases to trimming and J lost 10 bases, with 10 bases between them. The CDR3 length is 12 residues. In nucleotides, the CDR3 is TGTGCCAGCAGTTCCGGACAGTCACCCCTCCACTTT. Protein: CASSSGQSPLHF.

The rearrangement uses TRBV14 and TRBJ2-5, with a possible D match to TRBD2 (5 bases). The length of the CDR3 is 16 residues. Deletions cut 3 bases from V and 4 bases from J, with 18 bases between. Germline CDR1 reads SGHDN; CDR2 reads FVKESK. The CDR3 loop reads CASSQETPWRTETQYF. In nucleotides, the CDR3 is TGTGCCAGCAGCCAGGAAACCCCGTGGAGGACAGAGACCCAGTACTTC.

This clone has just one count. This sequence joins TRBV6-5 and TRBJ2-5; D perhaps matches TRBD1 (6 bases). V gave up 2 bases and J gave up 2 bases, with 12 bases separating them. CDR3 size: 15 residues. The V gene's germline CDR1 is MNHEY and CDR2 SVGAGI. CDR3 region: CASSYLSTGQETQYF. Written as DNA, the CDR3 is TGTGCCAGCAGTTACCTATCCACAGGGCAAGAGACCCAGTACTTC.

This chain joins TRBV21-1 and TRBJ2-7; the table's D call, TRBD1, was not checked against the DNA. TRBV21-1 is a pseudogene locus. The CDR3 contains 15 residues. CDR3 amino acids: CASSKVRTKSYEQYF. CDR3 DNA sequence: TGTGCCAGCAGCAAAGTTAGGACAAAGTCCTACGAGCAGTACTTC.

Only one count was recorded for this clone. The J gene is TRBJ2-3, the V gene TRBV19; 10 bases align to TRBD2. Germline assignment: CDR1 LNHDA and CDR2 SQIVND (reference sequence). The CDR3 has 15 amino acids. Trimming cost V 4 bases and J 0 bases; bases outside gene matches: 1. CDR3 nucleotides: TGTGCCAGTAGTACGACTAGCGGGAGCACAGATACGCAGTATTTT. Residues: CASSTTSGSTDTQYF.

The chain has TRBV7-9 and TRBJ1-3; 7 bases are shared with TRBD1. The J segment lost 0 bases and the V segment lost 2 bases, leaving 4 bases of the junction unmatched. CDR1 and CDR2 (germline): SEHNR, FQNEAQ (reference sequence). CDR3 length: 16 residues. The CDR3 DNA follows: TGTGCCAGCAGCTTACGGGAGGGGGCCTCTGGAAACACCATATATTTT. Translating it yields CASSLREGASGNTIYF.

V usage is TRBV6-6 and J usage is TRBJ1-1; 10 nucleotides line up with TRBD1. Looked up from germline, CDR1 is MNHNY and CDR2 is SVGAGI (reference sequence). V trimming: 6 bases; J trimming: 6 bases; junction bases outside the gene matches: 7. This CDR3 comprises 14 residues. CDR3 residues: CASSMTGGTAEAFF. The CDR3 DNA is TGTGCCAGCAGCATGACAGGGGGCACGGCTGAAGCTTTCTTT.

The chain recombines TRBV18 with TRBJ2-3; D is undetermined. The CDR3 contains 13 residues. The germline V and J ends were trimmed by 3 bases and 5 bases, with 9 bases remaining between them. Germline CDR1 KGHSH, CDR2 LQKENI. The CDR3 bases are TGTGCCAGCTCACCGAATACGGGAGATACGCAGTATTTT. It codes for CASSPNTGDTQYF.

This clone appeared once. The chain carries TRBV20-1 and TRBJ2-7; D possibly corresponds to TRBD2 (5 bases). The CDR3 is 15 amino acids. V lost 3 bases, J lost 6 bases, and 21 bases lay in between. The V gene's germline CDR1 is DFQATT and CDR2 SNEGSKA (reference sequence). The CDR3 nucleotides are TGCAGTGCTAGTGGTTCAGGCCGGGGAAGTGCCGAGCAGTACTTC. This translates into CSASGSGRGSAEQYF.

CDR3 in DNA: TGTGCCAGCAGCCGCGAGGGGGTCACCGGGGAGCTGTTTTTT. Translation: CASSREGVTGELFF. The chain has TRBV9 and TRBJ2-2, with TRBD1 as a possible D gene (6 bases). This CDR3 is built from 14 residues. The germline gives CDR1 SGDLS, CDR2 YYNGEE. Trimming cost V 4 bases and J 4 bases, with 11 bases left between them.

The chain combines TRBV15 with TRBJ2-5; 14 bases are shared with TRBD2. V was clipped by 0 bases and J by 6 bases; unmatched bases: 27. The CDR3 is made up of 24 amino acids. CDR1 is LNHNV, CDR2 YYDKDF, per germline (reference sequence). CDR3: CATSRERGEVRGLAGAGFGQTQYF. The CDR3 DNA reads TGTGCCACCAGCAGAGAGAGGGGGGAAGTTCGGGGACTAGCGGGAGCGGGCTTTGGGCAGACCCAGTACTTC. The variable domain in full, completed from reference TRBV15 and TRBJ2-5, reads DAMVIQNPRYQVTQFGKPVTLSCSQTLNHNVMYWYQQKSSQAPKLLFHYYDKDFNNEADTPDNFQSRRPNTSFCFLDIRSPGLGDTAMYLCATSRERGEVRGLAGAGFGQTQYFGPGTRLLVL.

The chain uses TRBV30 and TRBJ2-3, with a weak D call TRBD2 (6 bases). V was trimmed by 3 bases and J by 0 bases, leaving 13 bases between them. From germline, CDR1 is GTSNPN and CDR2 SVGIG (reference sequence). This CDR3 spans 15 amino acids. The CDR3 region has the DNA TGTGCCTGGAGCCCTGCGGGATTGAGCACAGATACGCAGTATTTT. It specifies CAWSPAGLSTDTQYF.

The chain recombines TRBV11-2 with TRBJ1-1; D remains unclear. The CDR3 totals 15 residues. The germline gives CDR1 SGHAT, CDR2 FQNNGV. Trimming shortened V by 5 bases and J by 1 base, and 14 bases separated the two germline ends. CDR3 region: CASSHHGAGNTEAFF. The CDR3 DNA sequence: TGTGCCAGCAGCCACCACGGAGCCGGGAACACTGAAGCTTTCTTT.

The sample holds one count of this clone. For the CDR3, the DNA is TGTGCCAGCAGTTTCTACGGGGGTAATGAGCAGTTCTTC. Translated, it gives CASSFYGGNEQFF. The chain couples TRBV27 to TRBJ2-1; weak D call: TRBD2 (6 bases). The CDR3 contains 13 residues. V was trimmed by 3 bases and J by 7 bases, leaving 10 bases between them. Germline CDR1 reads MNHEY; CDR2 reads SMNVEV (reference sequence).

The V call is TRBV3-1 (or the pseudogene TRBV3-2), the J call TRBJ1-1; 9 bases are a match to TRBD1. V was clipped by 3 bases and J by 4 bases; unmatched bases: 6. The CDR3 contains 15 residues. The germline V gene has CDR1 LGHDT and CDR2 YNNKEL (reference sequence). The CDR3 spells CASSQGTGISTEAFF. The DNA for the CDR3 is TGTGCCAGCAGCCAGGGGACAGGGATATCCACTGAAGCTTTCTTT.